These T cell receptor beta chains were read from a single sample in a study of cytomegalovirus exposure and HLA in healthy donors. Generated by immunoSEQ multiplex PCR, the TCRdb table keeps only in-frame clones and is missing some. This sample has tens of thousands of clones, with roughly 80% found just once. The sequencing sample was made of PBMCs. All receptors come from a man aged 50 to 60 in good health and CMV-seronegative. The CDR3 runs from the conserved cysteine through the conserved F or W. The order of the fields is clone size, J gene, D gene, V gene, CDR3 protein, CDR3 DNA. A D gene is named only where the DNA matches it firmly. Size is stated for part of the rows, as once, few or many counts, or as a class when the clone is expanded.

size: .; J: TRBJ1-2; D: .; V: TRBV5-4; CDR3: CASSLDPGAGRDYGYTF; DNA: TGTGCCAGCAGCTTAGATCCGGGGGCAGGGAGGGACTATGGCTACACCTTC
size: .; J: TRBJ2-7; D: TRBD1; V: TRBV5-8; CDR3: CASSLVGQSYEQYF; DNA: TGTGCCAGCAGCTTGGTGGGACAGTCCTACGAGCAGTACTTC
size: .; J: TRBJ1-2; D: .; V: TRBV19; CDR3: CASSPQQLLFYGYTF; DNA: TGTGCCAGTAGTCCACAGCAATTGTTATTCTATGGCTACACCTTC
size: .; J: TRBJ2-1; D: TRBD1; V: TRBV11-2; CDR3: CASSLAGQGWDEQFF; DNA: TGTGCCAGCAGCTTAGCCGGACAGGGGTGGGATGAGCAGTTCTTC
size: .; J: TRBJ2-1; D: TRBD1; V: TRBV7-8; CDR3: CASSTPGQGYGEQFF; DNA: TGTGCCAGCAGCACCCCGGGACAGGGGTATGGTGAGCAGTTCTTC
size: .; J: TRBJ2-1; D: TRBD2; V: TRBV9; CDR3: CASSVVASGGLHKEQFF; DNA: TGTGCCAGCAGCGTAGTGGCTAGCGGGGGTCTGCACAAGGAGCAGTTCTTC
size: once; J: TRBJ2-7; D: TRBD2; V: TRBV18; CDR3: CASSPSGGGQPSYEQYF; DNA: TGTGCCAGCTCACCTTCGGGGGGAGGCCAACCTTCCTACGAGCAGTACTTC
size: .; J: TRBJ2-1; D: .; V: TRBV5-4; CDR3: CASSLVAGNEQFF; DNA: TGTGCCAGCAGCTTGGTGGCTGGTAATGAGCAGTTCTTC
size: once; J: TRBJ2-7; D: TRBD2; V: TRBV28; CDR3: CASSPPGGSYEQYF; DNA: TGTGCCAGCAGTCCCCCGGGGGGCTCCTACGAGCAGTACTTC
size: once; J: TRBJ2-2; D: TRBD2; V: TRBV10-2; CDR3: CASSEPGTSGRGTGELFF; DNA: TGCGCCAGCAGTGAACCCGGGACTAGCGGGAGGGGAACCGGGGAGCTGTTTTTT
size: .; J: TRBJ2-1; D: .; V: TRBV27; CDR3: CASSLSSFNEQFF; DNA: TGTGCCAGCAGTTTGTCGAGCTTTAATGAGCAGTTCTTC
size: once; J: TRBJ2-2; D: .; V: TRBV5-4; CDR3: CASSQNPGRNPGELFF; DNA: TGTGCCAGCAGCCAAAATCCGGGTAGGAATCCCGGGGAGCTGTTTTTT
size: .; J: TRBJ2-2; D: TRBD1; V: TRBV7-3; CDR3: CASSLDRGFTGELFF; DNA: TGTGCCAGCAGCTTAGACAGGGGTTTTACCGGGGAGCTGTTTTTT
size: .; J: TRBJ2-7; D: .; V: TRBV2; CDR3: CASSGQGYGDEQYF; DNA: TGTGCCAGCAGTGGCCAGGGGTACGGCGACGAGCAGTACTTC
size: .; J: TRBJ1-2; D: TRBD1; V: TRBV4-3; CDR3: CASSPDRGAQYGYTF; DNA: TGCGCCAGCAGCCCCGACAGGGGCGCGCAATATGGCTACACCTTC
size: .; J: TRBJ2-7; D: TRBD1; V: TRBV5-1; CDR3: CASSSAGQGAREQYF; DNA: TGCGCCAGCAGCTCGGCAGGACAGGGGGCTCGCGAGCAGTACTTC
size: .; J: TRBJ2-5; D: TRBD1; V: TRBV7-2; CDR3: CASSPNRGKETQYF; DNA: TGTGCCAGCAGCCCGAACAGGGGAAAAGAGACCCAGTACTTC
size: .; J: TRBJ2-5; D: .; V: TRBV7-8; CDR3: CASSLEGGRGAGETQYF; DNA: TGTGCCAGCAGCTTAGAGGGCGGTCGGGGGGCAGGAGAGACCCAGTACTTC
size: .; J: TRBJ2-3; D: TRBD1; V: TRBV11-2; CDR3: CASTILAGTGSTDTQYF; DNA: TGTGCCAGCACCATCCTAGCCGGGACAGGGAGCACAGATACGCAGTATTTT
size: .; J: TRBJ1-5; D: .; V: TRBV10-1; CDR3: CASSGNWDYSNQPQHF; DNA: TGCGCCAGCAGTGGGAATTGGGACTATAGCAATCAGCCCCAGCATTTT
size: .; J: TRBJ1-6; D: .; V: TRBV11-2; CDR3: CASSLESGKNSPLHF; DNA: TGTGCCAGCAGCTTAGAATCAGGGAAAAATTCACCCCTCCACTTT
size: .; J: TRBJ2-6; D: .; V: TRBV2; CDR3: CASSAAFLGANVLTF; DNA: TGTGCCAGCAGCGCGGCCTTTTTAGGGGCCAACGTCCTGACTTTC
size: .; J: TRBJ1-5; D: .; V: TRBV15; CDR3: CATGGVGNQPQHF; DNA: TGTGCCACCGGGGGGGTTGGCAATCAGCCCCAGCATTTT
size: .; J: TRBJ1-4; D: TRBD1; V: TRBV7-9; CDR3: CSSSSGQLATNEKLFF; DNA: TGTTCCAGCAGCTCGGGACAGTTGGCAACTAATGAAAAACTGTTTTTT
size: .; J: TRBJ1-5; D: .; V: TRBV7-8; CDR3: CASSRQLSNQPQHF; DNA: TGTGCCAGCAGCCGACAGCTTAGCAATCAGCCCCAGCATTTT
size: .; J: TRBJ2-7; D: TRBD1; V: TRBV29-1; CDR3: CSVGTGTGAYEQYF; DNA: TGCAGCGTCGGCACCGGGACAGGGGCCTACGAGCAGTACTTC
size: .; J: TRBJ1-3; D: .; V: TRBV19; CDR3: CASTIQGLYGNTIYF; DNA: TGTGCCAGTACCATACAGGGTTTGTATGGAAACACCATATATTTT
size: few; J: TRBJ1-1; D: .; V: TRBV7-9; CDR3: CASSSGAPEAFF; DNA: TGTGCCAGCAGCTCAGGGGCCCCTGAAGCTTTCTTT
size: .; J: TRBJ2-5; D: TRBD2; V: TRBV7-2; CDR3: CASSFTSGQETQYF; DNA: TGTGCCAGCAGCTTCACTAGCGGCCAAGAGACCCAGTACTTC